This T cell receptor beta chain was identified during a study of CD8 T cells in Susac syndrome. Random hexamers were used to reverse transcribe the RNA input (about 0.5 to 1 ug). immunoSEQ multiplex PCR amplified TCR beta CDR3 across 54 Vbeta, 13 Jbeta. TCRdb called the immunoSEQ multiplex PCR reads again in MiXCR, with one record for every CDR3 protein. The sample consists of about 160,000 distinct CDR3 sequences, about 91% of them appearing once. It was healthy donors who served as the controls, matched for age and sex. TEMRA cells were FACS-enriched, and CD8+ and CD4+ T cells were isolated negatively. The CDR3 runs 13 residues. Germline CDR1 is DFQATT and CDR2 is SNEGSKA (reference sequence). With V trimmed by 1 base and J by 7 bases, 3 bases remained unmatched.

Sequences were obtained from CD4+ T cells from PBMCs. V and J are TRBV20-1 and TRBJ2-1, with 8 bases matching TRBD1. The clonotype comes from a human donor in good health. The CDR3 DNA sequence: TGCAGTGCTAGAGTACAGGGGGGTAATGAGCAGTTCTTC. Translated: CSARVQGGNEQFF.